Listed below are T cell receptor beta chains from one sample, sequenced in a study of blood T cell repertoires in COVID-19. Here immunoSEQ multiplex PCR was the method, and the copy in TCRdb shows in-frame clones only, minus some. The repertoire has about 400,000 clones, about 90% of them found once; the top ten carry roughly 1.9%. Sequences were obtained from PBMCs or T cells enriched from blood (not recorded which). Every receptor here comes from a man aged 40-50 years in a cohort exposed to, infected with or recovered from COVID-19 (not recorded which). CDR3s include the opening cysteine and the closing phenylalanine or tryptophan. D genes are given only for firm matches. Only part of the rows carry a size: once, few, many, or a class if the clone is expanded.

D	V	size	J	CDR3	DNA
-	TRBV29-1	once	TRBJ1-1	CSVGGAGRTEAFF	TGCAGCGTGGGGGGGGCAGGGAGGACTGAAGCTTTCTTT
-	TRBV6-5	once	TRBJ2-6	CASRTSSGANVLTF	TGTGCCAGCAGAACTAGTTCTGGGGCCAACGTCCTGACTTTC
-	TRBV5-1	-	TRBJ1-1	CASSSQTDSNTEAFF	TGCGCCAGCAGCTCGCAGACGGACTCGAACACTGAAGCTTTCTTT
TRBD1	TRBV5-1	-	TRBJ1-5	CASSYGQGDQPQHF	TGCGCCAGCAGCTACGGACAGGGCGACCAGCCCCAGCATTTT
TRBD2	TRBV2	-	TRBJ2-1	CASRGLAGSSYNEQFF	TGTGCCAGCAGGGGACTAGCGGGGAGCTCCTACAATGAGCAGTTCTTC
-	TRBV21-1	-	TRBJ2-3	CASSNYGERTDTQYF	TGTGCCAGCAGCAATTACGGGGAACGCACAGATACGCAGTATTTT
TRBD1	TRBV28	-	TRBJ1-1	CASSPQKGQGNTEAFF	TGTGCCAGCAGTCCCCAGAAGGGACAGGGGAACACTGAAGCTTTCTTT
TRBD2	TRBV7-9	-	TRBJ2-3	CASSLTSGRATDTQYF	TGTGCCAGCAGCCTAACTAGCGGGAGGGCCACAGATACGCAGTATTTT
-	TRBV10-3	few	TRBJ1-3	CAISRGPDSGNTIYF	TGTGCCATCAGCCGAGGGCCCGACTCTGGAAACACCATATATTTT
-	TRBV2	once	TRBJ2-3	CASKKGDTQYF	TGTGCCAGCAAGAAGGGGGATACGCAGTATTTT
-	TRBV4-1	-	TRBJ2-4	CANKTGLAKNIQYF	TGCGCCAACAAGACAGGACTAGCCAAAAACATTCAGTACTTC
-	TRBV7-9	-	TRBJ1-5	CASSLSGNQPQHF	TGTGCCAGCAGCTTGAGTGGCAATCAGCCCCAGCATTTT
-	TRBV3-1/TRBV3-2	-	TRBJ2-7	CASSQTRSNYEQYF	TGTGCCAGCAGCCAGACCCGGAGTAACTACGAGCAGTACTTC
-	TRBV10-3	-	TRBJ1-5	CAISEQGEHQPQHF	TGTGCCATCAGTGAACAGGGAGAACATCAGCCCCAGCATTTT
-	TRBV7-6	-	TRBJ2-3	CASSLTSGTQTDTQYF	TGTGCCAGCAGCTTAACCAGCGGGACACAGACAGATACGCAGTATTTT
-	TRBV28	-	TRBJ1-1	CASSGGALMNTEAFF	TGTGCCAGCAGTGGTGGGGCTTTAATGAACACTGAAGCTTTCTTT
-	TRBV7-9	-	TRBJ2-5	CASSPGQSPQETQYF	TGTGCCAGCAGCCCCGGACAGTCGCCTCAAGAGACCCAGTACTTC